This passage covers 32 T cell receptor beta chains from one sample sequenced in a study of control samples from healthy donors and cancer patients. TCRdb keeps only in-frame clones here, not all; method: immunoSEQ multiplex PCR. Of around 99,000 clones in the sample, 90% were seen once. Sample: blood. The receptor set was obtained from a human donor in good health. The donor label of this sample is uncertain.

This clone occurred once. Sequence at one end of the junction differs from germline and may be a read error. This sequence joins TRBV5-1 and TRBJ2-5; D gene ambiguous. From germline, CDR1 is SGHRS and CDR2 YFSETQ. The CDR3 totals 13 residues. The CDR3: CASSFDGQGTQYF. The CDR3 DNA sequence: TGCGCCAGCAGCTTCGACGGTCAAGGGACCCAGTACTTC.

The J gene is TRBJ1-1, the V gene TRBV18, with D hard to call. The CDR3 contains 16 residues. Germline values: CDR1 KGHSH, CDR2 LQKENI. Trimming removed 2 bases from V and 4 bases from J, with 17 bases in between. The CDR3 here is CASSPAGSQVGTEAFF. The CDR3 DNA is TGTGCCAGCTCACCAGCCGGGAGCCAGGTCGGCACTGAAGCTTTCTTT. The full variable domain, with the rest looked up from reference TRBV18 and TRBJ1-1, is NAGVMQNPRHLVRRRGQEARLRCSPMKGHSHVYWYRQLPEEGLKFMVYLQKENIIDESGMPKERFSAEFPKEGPSILRIQQVVRGDSAAYFCASSPAGSQVGTEAFFGQGTRLTVV.

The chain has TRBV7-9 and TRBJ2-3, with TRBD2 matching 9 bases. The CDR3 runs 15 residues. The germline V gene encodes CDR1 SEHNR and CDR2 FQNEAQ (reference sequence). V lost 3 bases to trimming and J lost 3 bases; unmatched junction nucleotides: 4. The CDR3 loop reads CASSFGGGETDTQYF. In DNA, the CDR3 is TGTGCCAGCAGCTTCGGCGGGGGGGAAACAGATACGCAGTATTTT.

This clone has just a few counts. CDR3 residues: CASSLRGTFSGNTIYF. CDR3 nucleotides: TGTGCCAGCAGCTTGAGGGGGACGTTCTCTGGAAACACCATATATTTT. This sequence joins TRBV14 and TRBJ1-3; D might be TRBD1 (6 bases). Trimming left V 5 bases short and J 0 bases short, with 14 bases between. The CDR3 runs to 16 residues. Germline CDR1 reads SGHDN; CDR2 reads FVKESK.

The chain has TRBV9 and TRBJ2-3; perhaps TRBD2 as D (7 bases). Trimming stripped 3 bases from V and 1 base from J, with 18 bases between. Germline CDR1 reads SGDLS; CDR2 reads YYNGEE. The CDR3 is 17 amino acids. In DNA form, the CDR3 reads TGTGCCAGCAGCGCCCTAAAGGGGGGGGGACGCACAGATACGCAGTATTTT. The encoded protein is CASSALKGGGRTDTQYF.

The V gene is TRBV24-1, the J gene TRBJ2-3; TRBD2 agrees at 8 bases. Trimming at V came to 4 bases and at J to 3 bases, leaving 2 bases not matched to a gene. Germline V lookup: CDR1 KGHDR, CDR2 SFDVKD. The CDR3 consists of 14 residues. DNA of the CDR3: TGTGCCACCAGTGAACCGGGGGGGACAGATACGCAGTATTTT. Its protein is CATSEPGGTDTQYF.

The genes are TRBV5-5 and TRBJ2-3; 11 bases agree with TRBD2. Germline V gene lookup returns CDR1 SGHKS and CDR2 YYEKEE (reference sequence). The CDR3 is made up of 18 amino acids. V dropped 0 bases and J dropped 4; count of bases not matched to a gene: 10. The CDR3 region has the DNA TGTGCCAGCAGCTTGGCCGGTTTAGCGGGGGGGCATTCAGATACGCAGTATTTT. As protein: CASSLAGLAGGHSDTQYF.

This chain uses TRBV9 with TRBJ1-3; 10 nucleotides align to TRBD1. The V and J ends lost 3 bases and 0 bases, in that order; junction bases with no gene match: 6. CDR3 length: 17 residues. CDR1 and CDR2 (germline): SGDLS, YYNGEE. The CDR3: CASSDRQGASSGNTIYF. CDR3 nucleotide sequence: TGTGCCAGCAGCGATAGACAGGGGGCCAGCTCTGGAAACACCATATATTTT.

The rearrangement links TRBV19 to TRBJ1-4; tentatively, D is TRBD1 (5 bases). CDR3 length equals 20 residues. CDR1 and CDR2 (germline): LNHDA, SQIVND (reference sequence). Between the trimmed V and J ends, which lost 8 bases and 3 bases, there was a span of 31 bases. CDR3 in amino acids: CASGGREGRDVVSANEKLFF. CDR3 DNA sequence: TGTGCCAGTGGGGGAAGAGAGGGACGGGACGTTGTAAGTGCTAATGAAAAACTGTTTTTT. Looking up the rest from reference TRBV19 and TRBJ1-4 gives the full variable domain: DGGITQSPKYLFRKEGQNVTLSCEQNLNHDAMYWYRQDPGQGLRLIYYSQIVNDFQKGDIAEGYSVSREKKESFPLTVTSAQKNPTAFYLCASGGREGRDVVSANEKLFFGSGTQLSVL.

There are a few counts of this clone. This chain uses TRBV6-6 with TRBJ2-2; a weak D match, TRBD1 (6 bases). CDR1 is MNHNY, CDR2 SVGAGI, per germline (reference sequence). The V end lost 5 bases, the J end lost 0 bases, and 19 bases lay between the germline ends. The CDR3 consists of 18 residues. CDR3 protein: CASSPRARTATNTGELFF. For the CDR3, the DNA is TGTGCCAGCAGTCCGAGAGCCCGGACAGCCACGAACACCGGGGAGCTGTTTTTT.

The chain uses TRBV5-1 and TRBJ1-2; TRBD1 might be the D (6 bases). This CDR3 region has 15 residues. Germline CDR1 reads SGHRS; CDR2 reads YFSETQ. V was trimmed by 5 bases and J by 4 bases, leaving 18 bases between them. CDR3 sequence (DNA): TGCGCCAGCAGGCTGGAGGCGGGGGCTAGCTATGGCTACACCTTC. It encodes CASRLEAGASYGYTF.

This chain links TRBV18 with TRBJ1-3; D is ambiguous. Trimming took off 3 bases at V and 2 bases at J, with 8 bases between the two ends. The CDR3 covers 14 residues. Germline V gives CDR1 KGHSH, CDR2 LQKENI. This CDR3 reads CASSPTDTGNTIYF. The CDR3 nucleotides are TGTGCCAGCTCACCCACTGATACTGGAAACACCATATATTTT.

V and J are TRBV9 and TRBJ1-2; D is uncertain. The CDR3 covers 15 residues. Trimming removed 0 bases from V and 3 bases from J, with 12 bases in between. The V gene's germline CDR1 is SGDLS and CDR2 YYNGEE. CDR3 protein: CASSVGVSLDYGYTF. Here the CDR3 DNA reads TGTGCCAGCAGCGTAGGGGTTTCTCTCGACTATGGCTACACCTTC. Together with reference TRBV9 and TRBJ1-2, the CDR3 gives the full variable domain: DSGVTQTPKHLITATGQRVTLRCSPRSGDLSVYWYQQSLDQGLQFLIQYYNGEERAKGNILERFSAQQFPDLHSELNLSSLELGDSALYFCASSVGVSLDYGYTFGSGTRLTVV.

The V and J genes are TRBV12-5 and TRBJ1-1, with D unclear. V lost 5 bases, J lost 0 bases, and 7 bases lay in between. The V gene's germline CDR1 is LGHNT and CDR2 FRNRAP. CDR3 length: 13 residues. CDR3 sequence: CASGPFLNTEAFF. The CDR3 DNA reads TGTGCTAGTGGTCCATTCCTGAACACTGAAGCTTTCTTT.

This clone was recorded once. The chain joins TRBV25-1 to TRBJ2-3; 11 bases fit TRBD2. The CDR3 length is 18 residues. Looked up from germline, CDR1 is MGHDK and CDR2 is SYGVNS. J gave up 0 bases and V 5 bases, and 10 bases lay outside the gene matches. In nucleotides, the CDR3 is TGTGCCAGCAGTCCGCCGGGACTAGCGGATACTAGCACAGATACGCAGTATTTT. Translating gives CASSPPGLADTSTDTQYF.

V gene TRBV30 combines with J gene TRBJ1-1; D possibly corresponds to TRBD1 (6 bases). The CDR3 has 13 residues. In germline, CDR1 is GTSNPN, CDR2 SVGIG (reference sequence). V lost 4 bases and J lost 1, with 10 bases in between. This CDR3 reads CAWMRGGNTEAFF. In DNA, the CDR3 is TGTGCCTGGATGAGGGGGGGGAACACTGAAGCTTTCTTT.

The CDR3 protein is CASSSSESSFRTIYF. In DNA, the CDR3 is TGTGCCAGCAGCTCCAGCGAGTCCTCTTTCCGGACCATATATTTT. The V call is TRBV7-6, the J call TRBJ1-3, with unresolved D. From germline, CDR1 is SGHVS and CDR2 FNYEAQ. The CDR3 consists of 15 residues. The ends were cut back, 4 bases at V and 10 bases at J, with 20 bases in the middle.

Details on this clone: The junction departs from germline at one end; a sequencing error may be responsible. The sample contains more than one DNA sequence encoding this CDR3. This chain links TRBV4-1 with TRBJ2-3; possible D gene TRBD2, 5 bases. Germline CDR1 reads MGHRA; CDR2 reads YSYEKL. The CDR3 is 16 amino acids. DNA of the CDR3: TGCGCCAGCAGCCAAATGGACTTAATTAGCACAGATACACAGTATTTT. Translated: CASSQMDLISTDTQYF.

CDR3 sequence reads: CASSNNPTGRGNQPQHF. The CDR3 DNA sequence: TGTGCCAGTAGTAATAACCCCACCGGCAGGGGCAATCAGCCCCAGCATTTT. The V gene is TRBV19, the J gene TRBJ1-5, with D possibly TRBD1 on 5 matching bases. The germline V gene has CDR1 LNHDA and CDR2 SQIVND (reference sequence). Trimming took off 4 bases at V and 2 bases at J, with 18 bases between the two ends. The CDR3 has 17 residues.

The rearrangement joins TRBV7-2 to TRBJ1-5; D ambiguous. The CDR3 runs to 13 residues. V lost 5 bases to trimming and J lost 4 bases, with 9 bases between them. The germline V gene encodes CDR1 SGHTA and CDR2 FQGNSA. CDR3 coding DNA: TGTGCCAGCAGCCCGCATCCGAATCAGCCCCAGCATTTT. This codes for CASSPHPNQPQHF.

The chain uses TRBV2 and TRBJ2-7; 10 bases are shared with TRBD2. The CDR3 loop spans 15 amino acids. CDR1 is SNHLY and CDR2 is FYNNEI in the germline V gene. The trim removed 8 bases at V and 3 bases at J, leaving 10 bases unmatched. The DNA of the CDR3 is TGTGCCAGCGGTGGGTTTTTAGCGGGGGGCTACGAGCAGTACGTC. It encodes CASGGFLAGGYEQYV.

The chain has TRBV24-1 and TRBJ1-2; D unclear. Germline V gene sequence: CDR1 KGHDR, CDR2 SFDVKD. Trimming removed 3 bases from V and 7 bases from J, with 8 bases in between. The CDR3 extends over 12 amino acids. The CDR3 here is CATSDPGSGYTF. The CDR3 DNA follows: TGTGCCACCAGTGATCCCGGGAGTGGCTACACCTTC.

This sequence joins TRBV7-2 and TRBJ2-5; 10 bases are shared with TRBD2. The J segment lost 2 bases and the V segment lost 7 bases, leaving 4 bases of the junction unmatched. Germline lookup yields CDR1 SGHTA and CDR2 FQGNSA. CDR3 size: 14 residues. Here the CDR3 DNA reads TGTGCCAGCAAGCCTAGCGGGGGACAAGAGACCCAGTACTTC. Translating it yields CASKPSGGQETQYF.

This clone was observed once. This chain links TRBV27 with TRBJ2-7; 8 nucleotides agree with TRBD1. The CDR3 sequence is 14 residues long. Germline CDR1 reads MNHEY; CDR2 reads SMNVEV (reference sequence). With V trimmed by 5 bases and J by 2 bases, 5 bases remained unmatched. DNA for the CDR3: TGTGCCAGCAGTATTGACAGGGGACCCTACGAGCAGTACTTC. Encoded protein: CASSIDRGPYEQYF.

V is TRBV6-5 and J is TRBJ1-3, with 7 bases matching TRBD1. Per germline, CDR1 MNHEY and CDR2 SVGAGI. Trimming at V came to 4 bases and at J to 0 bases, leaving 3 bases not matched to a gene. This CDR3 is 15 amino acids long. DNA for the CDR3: TGTGCCAGCAGTTCAAACAGGGGCTCTGGAAACACCATATATTTT. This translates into CASSSNRGSGNTIYF.

CDR3 DNA sequence: TGTGCCTGGAGTGACGGCGGCGTCCGTACCCCCAATGAAAAACTGTTTTTT. Translation: CAWSDGGVRTPNEKLFF. The V and J genes are TRBV30 and TRBJ1-4; D not certain. The ends were cut back, 1 base at V and 5 bases at J, with 20 bases in the middle. From germline, CDR1 is GTSNPN and CDR2 SVGIG (reference sequence). This CDR3 spans 17 amino acids.

In DNA form, the CDR3 reads TGTGCCAGTAGTCTCCAGGGGGCTAGGGGTCAGCCCCAGCATTTT. This sequence encodes CASSLQGARGQPQHF. The V and J genes are TRBV19 and TRBJ1-5; 8 bases match TRBD1. This CDR3 comprises 15 residues. Germline trimming cut 5 bases from V and 6 bases from J; bases unmatched to any gene: 9. Germline lookup yields CDR1 LNHDA and CDR2 SQIVND (reference sequence).

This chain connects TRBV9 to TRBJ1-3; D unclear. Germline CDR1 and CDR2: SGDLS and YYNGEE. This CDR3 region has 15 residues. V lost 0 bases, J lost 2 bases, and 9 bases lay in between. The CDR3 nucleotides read TGTGCCAGCAGCGTAGACGGGGTTCCTGGAAACACCATATATTTT. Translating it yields CASSVDGVPGNTIYF.

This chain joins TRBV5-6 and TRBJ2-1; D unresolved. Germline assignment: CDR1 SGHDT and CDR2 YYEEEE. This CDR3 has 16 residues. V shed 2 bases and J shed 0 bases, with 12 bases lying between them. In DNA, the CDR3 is TGTGCCAGCAGCTTTTTGTCCGGAAGCTCCTACAATGAGCAGTTCTTC. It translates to CASSFLSGSSYNEQFF.

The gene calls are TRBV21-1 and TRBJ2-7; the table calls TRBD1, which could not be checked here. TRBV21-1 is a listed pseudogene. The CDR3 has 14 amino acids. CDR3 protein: CASGPDRDLCEQYF. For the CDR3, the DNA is TGTGCCAGCGGGCCCGACAGGGACCTTTGCGAGCAGTACTTC.

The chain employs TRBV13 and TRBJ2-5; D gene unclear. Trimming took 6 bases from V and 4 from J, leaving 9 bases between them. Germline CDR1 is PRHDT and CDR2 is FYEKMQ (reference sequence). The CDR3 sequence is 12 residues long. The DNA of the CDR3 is TGTGCCAGCAGAACGCACGGAGAGACCCAGTACTTC. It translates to CASRTHGETQYF.

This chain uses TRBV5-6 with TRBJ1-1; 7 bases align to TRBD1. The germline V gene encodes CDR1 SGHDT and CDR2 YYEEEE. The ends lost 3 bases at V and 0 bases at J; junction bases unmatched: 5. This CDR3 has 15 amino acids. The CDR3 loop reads CASSSSTGLNTEAFF. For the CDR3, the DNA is TGTGCCAGCAGCTCATCGACAGGGCTGAACACTGAAGCTTTCTTT. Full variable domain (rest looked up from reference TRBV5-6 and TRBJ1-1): DAGVTQSPTHLIKTRGQQVTLRCSPKSGHDTVSWYQQALGQGPQFIFQYYEEEERQRGNFPDRFSGHQFPNYSSELNVNALLLGDSALYLCASSSSTGLNTEAFFGQGTRLTVV.